These 11 T cell receptor beta chains came from one sample sequenced in a study of blood T cells in healthy people across ages. The authors ran a second PCR of roughly 7 to 11 cycles using a sample-barcoded 5' primer and a J-beta primer mix. TCRdb re-called the 5' RACE reads through MiXCR, storing one row per CDR3 protein. The top ten clones hold roughly 10% of a sample with approximately 900,000 distinct CDR3 sequences, around 29% of them seen once. The sample also formed part of further work on T cells of mothers and their children.

The source material was blood. These receptors were obtained from a woman in her thirties or forties in good health.

This clonotype was observed once. A much larger clone sits a single nucleotide away, making a read error possible. The chain links TRBV4-3 to TRBJ1-6; D is undetermined. Germline loops: CDR1 LGHNA, CDR2 YSLEER. The CDR3 sequence is 15 residues long. CDR3 bases: TGCGCCAGCAGCCAAGATCGATCAGGCTCTAGACCCCCCCACTTT. It yields the protein CASSQDRSGSRPPHF.

On this clonotype: A much larger clone differs from this one at a single base, so this may be a read error. This rearrangement joins TRBV7-9 to TRBJ2-5; 10 nucleotides agree with TRBD2. The CDR3 length is 16 residues. Germline-derived CDR1 and CDR2 are SEHNR and FQNEAQ (reference sequence). This CDR3 reads CTSSLVSGGFQETQYF. The DNA of the CDR3 is TGTACCAGCAGCTTAGTTAGCGGGGGGTTTCAAGAGACCCAGTACTTC.

The table lists this clonotype with many counts. The chain links TRBV7-2 to TRBJ2-1; 14 bases agree with TRBD2. This CDR3 has 15 amino acids. V lost 7 bases, J lost 8 bases, and 7 bases stayed unmatched. CDR1 and CDR2 from the germline V gene are SGHTA and FQGNSA. As DNA, the CDR3 is TGTGCCAGCACCAAGACTAGCGGGGGGGCTTATGAGCAGTTCTTC. Protein sequence: CASTKTSGGAYEQFF.

The chain employs TRBV12-3 or TRBV12-4 and TRBJ2-4, with 9 bases matching TRBD1. J gave up 11 bases and V 4 bases, and 6 bases lay outside the gene matches. The CDR3 consists of 13 residues. CDR3 nucleotide sequence: TGTGCCAGCAGTTACCGACAGGGGGGACTTCAGTACTTC. It encodes CASSYRQGGLQYF.

This clonotype has a handful of counts. This may stem from a read error, because a much larger clone lies one nucleotide away. The CDR3 coding sequence is TGTGCCACCAGCCTAGTGACTGGGCGACAAGAGACCCAGTACTTC. This sequence encodes CATSLVTGRQETQYF. The genes are TRBV15 and TRBJ2-7, with unresolved D. The J call may be faulty, since TRBJ2-5 better matches the DNA end. The CDR3 loop spans 15 amino acids. CDR1 and CDR2 from the germline V gene are LNHNV and YYDKDF (reference sequence).

The chain couples TRBV4-2 to TRBJ1-1, with D uncertain. V was trimmed by 1 base and J by 0 bases, leaving 9 bases between them. The length of the CDR3 is 15 residues. Germline loops: CDR1 LGHNA, CDR2 YNFKEQ. The CDR3 loop reads CASSQGDNMNTEAFF. The CDR3 DNA sequence: TGTGCCAGCAGCCAAGGCGATAACATGAACACTGAAGCTTTCTTT.

Points on this clonotype: It may be a read error: a sequence one base away is much more abundant. The rearrangement links TRBV6-5 to TRBJ1-2, with D maybe TRBD1 (5 bases). Looked up from germline, CDR1 is MNHEY and CDR2 is SVGAGI. The CDR3 totals 17 residues. The CDR3 coding sequence is TGTACCAGCAGTTACGGGGGGGGAGGGGTACCTAACTATGGCTACACCTTC. Its protein product is CTSSYGGGGVPNYGYTF.

The chain uses TRBV4-1 and TRBJ2-7, with 9 bases fitting TRBD2. Germline V gives CDR1 MGHRA, CDR2 YSYEKL. This CDR3 comprises 16 residues. With V trimmed by 8 bases and J by 4 bases, 15 bases remained unmatched. The CDR3 is CASGDLYGRGGYEQYF. The CDR3 DNA reads TGCGCCAGCGGGGACCTCTACGGGCGGGGGGGTTACGAGCAGTACTTC.

This clonotype was counted ten times or more. The chain is built from TRBV28 and TRBJ2-6; the D gene is possibly TRBD1 (6 bases). Trimming took 6 bases from V and 1 from J, leaving 19 bases between them. CDR3 size: 18 residues. Germline V gene lookup returns CDR1 MDHEN and CDR2 SYDVKM. The CDR3 region is CASRRPSFRGSGANVLTF. The CDR3 coding sequence is TGTGCCAGCAGACGTCCTTCCTTCAGGGGTTCTGGGGCCAACGTCCTGACTTTC.

The chain employs TRBV5-1 and TRBJ1-6; D unclear. CDR3 length: 15 amino acids. Germline V gene data show CDR1 as SGHRS and CDR2 as YFSETQ. V dropped 3 bases and J dropped 7 bases, with 14 bases sitting between them. The CDR3 loop reads CASSSWTTGNSPLHF. CDR3 nucleotides: TGCGCCAGCAGCTCCTGGACGACGGGGAATTCACCCCTCCACTTT.

The V gene is TRBV28, the J gene TRBJ1-1; D not certain. The germline V and J ends were trimmed by 1 base and 8 bases, with 11 bases remaining between them. This CDR3 is built from 13 residues. Germline V lookup: CDR1 MDHEN, CDR2 SYDVKM. CDR3 bases: TGTGCCAGCAGTTTATTGGGCAGGAACGAAGCTTTCTTT. As protein: CASSLLGRNEAFF.